This T cell receptor beta chain was retrieved from a study of blood T cell repertoires in COVID-19. For the study at large: Acute and convalescent COVID-19 specimens originated in the United States, Italy and Spain.

Germline V gives CDR1 MDHEN, CDR2 SYDVKM. Trimming took 8 bases from V and 10 from J; bases not matched to a gene: 22. CDR3 length: 17 residues. In the study's own analysis: Amplification of reference gene primers provided the estimated nucleated cell counts. The assay was immunoSEQ multiplex PCR, and TCRdb's table has in-frame clones only and misses some. That table supplies the V and J calls and clone size; D and trimming were determined from the DNA. Here the sample spans over 100,000 clones, 75% to 85% being singletons. Input material: peripheral blood. This sequence originates from a man between 60 and 75 years old with acute or convalescent COVID-19. The chain joins TRBV28 to TRBJ2-1, with TRBD2 matching over 8 bases. CDR3 coding DNA: TGTGCCAGCCTCACGGATTTCCCGGGGACTAAGCGGGGGGAGCAGTTCTTC. It is translated as CASLTDFPGTKRGEQFF.